The subject of this entry is one TCR beta chain. Adults between roughly 18 and 89 years of age took part from 24 US areas. Which cohort a participant joined came from the clinical history participants gave. TCRdb's table, derived via immunoSEQ multiplex PCR, lists solely in-frame clones and lacks some. The sample consists of fewer than 200,000 clones, 83% of them appearing once. This sample is part of a study of blood T cell repertoires in COVID-19. With V trimmed by 5 bases and J by 5 bases, 6 bases remained unmatched. Germline V CDR1 and CDR2: PRHDT, FYEKMQ (reference sequence). There are 15 residues in the CDR3.

Sequencing used PBMCs or T cells enriched from blood (not recorded which). V gene TRBV13 combines with J gene TRBJ2-5, with 12 bases aligning to TRBD1. The source is a woman aged 45 to 65 who had recovered from COVID-19. The CDR3 nucleotides are TGTGCCAGCAGCCGGGGACAGGGGGCAGGTGAGACCCAGTACTTC. Translation gives CASSRGQGAGETQYF.